This record looks at one T cell receptor beta chain sequence and its context. The target antigen is unknown. The source of the sample is a study of beta chain features in type 1 diabetes. Per germline, CDR1 SGHRS and CDR2 YFSETQ. The CDR3 contains 15 residues. Trimming cost V 4 bases and J 1 base, with 14 bases left between them. Whole-study findings and limits: People with Type 1 diabetes carried modestly yet significantly shorter TCRB CDR3s in all four CD4+ subsets.

Expressed TCRB transcripts were sequenced, since all the RNA that had been isolated was reverse transcribed. TCRdb keeps only in-frame clones here, not all; method: immunoSEQ multiplex PCR. The table records about 360,000 clones, around an eighth of them present only once. The sequence came from a woman aged 18-29 years with type 1 diabetes. The rearrangement uses TRBV5-1 and TRBJ1-1, with a possible D match to TRBD1 (6 bases). Material for sequencing was naive CD4+ T cells from blood. In nucleotides, the CDR3 is TGCGCCAGCAGCCAGATATGGGGGCCGAACACTGAAGCTTTCTTT. Translating gives CASSQIWGPNTEAFF.